The present T cell receptor beta chain was sequenced within a study of cytomegalovirus exposure and HLA in healthy donors. With 4 bases clipped from V and 0 bases from J, the junction kept 2 bases outside the gene matches. In germline, CDR1 is GTSNPN, CDR2 SVGIG (reference sequence). This CDR3 comprises 14 residues. Findings of the study overall: Later, an analysis showed that TCR beta chains associated with HLA were more clonally expanded than others that were equally common. Specificity of three CMV-associated chains for CMV antigens was verified in vitro. The listing of 160 or so TCR beta chains classed them as cytomegalovirus-associated.

Amplification used 60 Vbeta primers and 13 Jbeta primers. Profiled with immunoSEQ multiplex PCR; TCRdb holds only in-frame clones, not every one. This sample has 150,000 to 180,000 clones; approximately 80% occur once, and the top ten carry 5.5% to 6.5%. A note on this clone: Antigen specificity is unknown.

This receptor was obtained from a woman aged 40 to 50 in good health and CMV-seropositive. The genes are TRBV30 and TRBJ2-3; 9 bases line up with TRBD2. The sequenced sample consisted of PBMCs. The CDR3 here is CAWTLAGSTDTQYF. The CDR3 region has the DNA TGTGCCTGGACCCTAGCGGGGAGCACAGATACGCAGTATTTT.